The source of this T cell receptor beta chain is a study of blood T cells in healthy people across ages. The table lists this clonotype with a few counts. Its antigen is undetermined. Germline-derived CDR1 and CDR2 are LGHDT and YNNKEL (reference sequence). The CDR3 extends over 15 amino acids. Trimming stripped 0 bases from V and 7 bases from J, with 10 bases between. Whole-study results and caveats: Higher diversity and more naive CD4+ cells were features of long-lived donors, compared to aged donors.

A second PCR of roughly 6 to 12 cycles used a sample-barcoded 5' primer and a J-beta primer mix. MiXCR, applied by TCRdb to the 5' RACE reads, yields one record per CDR3 protein. The sample comprises some 1.4 million distinct CDR3 sequences, 40% to 50% of which are singletons, and roughly 8.2% rests with the top ten. The chain carries TRBV3-1 and TRBJ1-6; D perhaps matches TRBD1 (5 bases). The clonotype was recovered from a young woman in good health. Input material: blood. The CDR3 spells CASSQDRERNSPLHF. The CDR3 coding sequence is TGTGCCAGCAGCCAAGACAGGGAGCGGAATTCACCCCTCCACTTT.